The rows below give T cell receptor beta chains drawn from one sample of a study of response to subunit inactivated influenza vaccine. Each CDR3 protein gets one entry after TCRdb re-called the RT-PCR reads with MiXCR. The sample has approximately 200,000 distinct CDR3 sequences; approximately 15% are singletons. Sequencing was performed on CD8+ T cells sorted from PBMCs, taken roughly 5 days after vaccination. These TCRs come from a man in his fifties who received an inactivated influenza vaccine. CDR3s include the opening cysteine and the closing phenylalanine or tryptophan. D genes are given only for firm matches. Expanded clones are given a class, and other clones once, few, many or no size at all.

.	TRBV20-1	.	TRBJ2-7	CSARARGRNYEQYF	TGCAGTGCTAGAGCAAGGGGGAGGAACTACGAGCAGTACTTC
.	TRBV14	.	TRBJ2-3	CASSQTYTDTQYF	TGTGCCAGCAGCCAAACCTACACAGATACGCAGTATTTT
.	TRBV7-9	few	TRBJ2-7	CASSPDKSVRAYEQYF	TGTGCCAGCAGCCCTGACAAGAGTGTAAGAGCCTACGAGCAGTACTTC
TRBD1	TRBV12-3/TRBV12-4	few	TRBJ2-7	CASSRQGGYEQYF	TGTGCCAGCAGTCGACAGGGGGGCTACGAGCAGTACTTC
TRBD2	TRBV5-5	.	TRBJ2-7	CASSEGLADSYEQYF	TGTGCCAGCAGCGAGGGACTAGCGGACTCCTACGAGCAGTACTTC
TRBD1	TRBV12-3/TRBV12-4	.	TRBJ2-7	CASSFGQASSYEQYF	TGTGCCAGCAGTTTTGGACAGGCAAGCTCCTACGAGCAGTACTTC
.	TRBV7-6	few	TRBJ2-3	CASSPRETLASTDTQYF	TGTGCCAGCAGCCCTCGAGAGACCCTCGCTAGCACAGATACGCAGTATTTT
TRBD1	TRBV20-1	.	TRBJ2-7	CSARDVDRGHEQYF	TGCAGTGCTAGAGATGTGGACAGGGGCCACGAGCAGTACTTC
TRBD1	TRBV20-1	few	TRBJ2-3	CSASSPDRGTDTQYF	TGCAGTGCTAGCAGCCCGGACAGGGGAACAGATACGCAGTATTTT
TRBD1	TRBV7-9	.	TRBJ1-1	CASSPQQGAERNTEAFF	TGTGCCAGCAGCCCACAACAGGGGGCGGAGAGGAACACTGAAGCTTTCTTT
.	TRBV30	many	TRBJ2-1	CAWGEYNEQFF	TGTGCCTGGGGGGAGTACAATGAGCAGTTCTTC
TRBD2	TRBV28	few	TRBJ2-7	CASSFATSAPGSPYEQYF	TGTGCCAGCAGTTTCGCCACTAGCGCACCAGGTAGTCCCTACGAGCAGTACTTC
TRBD2	TRBV7-9	.	TRBJ2-1	CASSPSTSGMGSVF	TGTGCCAGCAGCCCTTCGACTAGCGGGATGGGCTCGGTCTTC
.	TRBV20-1	few	TRBJ2-5	CSARDRPFIGETQYF	TGCAGTGCTAGAGATCGACCCTTCATCGGAGAGACCCAGTACTTC